A single sample gave rise to the 12 T cell receptor beta chains below, sequenced in a study of Ad26.COV2.S vaccination and SARS-CoV-2 variants. Libraries were prepared by immunoSEQ multiplex PCR; TCRdb keeps only in-frame clonotypes and omits some of them. The table shows approximately 340,000 clones, with 70% to 90% occurring only once. Treatment described: about 20 received Ad26.COV2.S at low or high dose, single or two shots; 5 received placebo; per-sample allocation not given. Repertoires come from day 63 after the first vaccine or placebo injection. The sample was peripheral blood, taken in a trial of Ad26.COV2.S vaccine versus placebo. The receptor set was obtained from a person aged 18-65 years who received the Ad26.COV2.S COVID-19 vaccine or a placebo.

This chain uses TRBV5-1 with TRBJ2-2; 8 positions agree with TRBD2. V gave up 6 bases and J gave up 6 bases; unmatched junction bases: 7. CDR1 is SGHRS and CDR2 is YFSETQ in the germline V gene. The CDR3 length is 14 residues. The CDR3 sequence is CASTNRGGSGELFF. The DNA for the CDR3 is TGCGCCAGCACCAATCGCGGGGGGTCCGGGGAGCTGTTTTTT.

The rearrangement links TRBV5-6 to TRBJ1-1; D is undetermined. From germline, CDR1 is SGHDT and CDR2 YYEEEE. V was cut by 3 bases and J by 1 base, with 4 bases left in between. This CDR3 is built from 12 residues. DNA for the CDR3: TGTGCCAGCAGCTCCCCGAACACTGAAGCTTTCTTT. This sequence encodes CASSSPNTEAFF.

The V gene is TRBV19, the J gene TRBJ1-5, with TRBD1 identical over 7 bases. V trimming: 9 bases; J trimming: 5 bases; junction bases outside the gene matches: 13. The CDR3 is 15 residues long. Germline assignment: CDR1 LNHDA and CDR2 SQIVND (reference sequence). In nucleotides, the CDR3 is TGTGCCAGCCGACCCTCAGACAGGGTTTATCAGCCCCAGCATTTT. Translated, it gives CASRPSDRVYQPQHF.

The genes are TRBV5-8 and TRBJ2-5; 7 bases are a match to TRBD1. Germline V lookup: CDR1 SGHTS, CDR2 YDEGEE. CDR3 length equals 13 residues. After removal of 3 bases from V and 5 bases from J, the junction contained 4 bases not matched to a gene. The CDR3 protein is CASSYRGGETQYF. DNA of the CDR3: TGTGCCAGCAGCTACAGGGGTGGGGAGACCCAGTACTTC.

The chain is built from TRBV10-2 and TRBJ1-5; 7 bases align to TRBD1. The CDR3 consists of 16 residues. Germline V gene data show CDR1 as WSHSY and CDR2 as SAAADI. The V gene end was trimmed by 0 bases and the J gene end by 4 bases; junction bases not matched to a gene: 6. CDR3 sequence (DNA): TGCGCCAGCAGTGAGTCAGGGACAGAGGGGAATCAGCCCCAGCATTTT. Its translation is CASSESGTEGNQPQHF.

The CDR3, as DNA: TGTGCCACCAGCACTCGACAGGGGGCAATTCTAGAGACCCAGTACTTC. Translation: CATSTRQGAILETQYF. V gene TRBV15 combines with J gene TRBJ2-5, with 10 bases matching TRBD1. The ends lost 4 bases at V and 4 bases at J; junction bases unmatched: 9. Germline V gene sequence: CDR1 LNHNV, CDR2 YYDKDF (reference sequence). This CDR3 contains 16 residues.

The CDR3 sequence: CASSQASGGGNEQFF. CDR3 DNA sequence: TGCGCCAGCAGCCAAGCTAGCGGGGGGGGCAATGAGCAGTTCTTC. The chain combines TRBV4-3 with TRBJ2-1, with 12 bases that match TRBD2. After removal of 1 base from V and 6 bases from J, the junction contained 1 base not matched to a gene. The CDR3 sequence is 15 residues long. Germline values: CDR1 LGHNA, CDR2 YSLEER.

This clone was detected once. The CDR3 DNA reads as TGTGCCAGCAGCCAGGGGACAGCGGGCGAGCAGTACTTC. Translated: CASSQGTAGEQYF. This chain joins TRBV7-2 and TRBJ2-7, with D perhaps matching TRBD1 (7 bases). Germline assignment: CDR1 SGHTA and CDR2 FQGNSA. This CDR3 is built from 13 residues. The V and J ends lost 5 bases and 6 bases respectively, with 14 bases between them.

The J gene is TRBJ2-1, the V gene TRBV14; tentatively, D is TRBD1 or TRBD2 (5 bases each). Trimming left V 0 bases short and J 4 bases short, with 10 bases between. This CDR3 is built from 15 residues. CDR1 is SGHDN and CDR2 is FVKESK in the germline V gene. DNA for the CDR3: TGTGCCAGCAGCCAAGAAGTGGGACCGTACAATGAGCAGTTCTTC. This gives the protein CASSQEVGPYNEQFF. Full variable domain (remainder filled in from reference TRBV14 and TRBJ2-1): EAGVTQFPSHSVIEKGQTVTLRCDPISGHDNLYWYRRVMGKEIKFLLHFVKESKQDESGMPNNRFLAERTGGTYSTLKVQPAELEDSGVYFCASSQEVGPYNEQFFGPGTRLTVL.

V and J are TRBV15 and TRBJ1-5; D not certain. CDR1 and CDR2 from the germline V gene are LNHNV and YYDKDF (reference sequence). V lost 3 bases and J 4 bases, leaving 10 bases between the germline ends. This CDR3 spans 14 amino acids. CDR3: CATSSLRTNQPQHF. CDR3 bases: TGTGCCACCAGCAGCCTCAGAACAAATCAGCCCCAGCATTTT.

V is TRBV19 and J is TRBJ2-3; D uncertain. V was pared by 0 bases and J by 4 bases, with 8 bases between. The V gene's germline CDR1 is LNHDA and CDR2 SQIVND (reference sequence). CDR3 size: 14 residues. CDR3 region: CASSIDPVSDTQYF. CDR3 in DNA: TGTGCCAGTAGTATAGATCCGGTTTCAGATACGCAGTATTTT.

This chain joins TRBV28 and TRBJ1-2; D possibly corresponds to TRBD1 (5 bases). Germline values: CDR1 MDHEN, CDR2 SYDVKM. The V end lost 8 bases, the J end lost 5 bases, and 15 bases lay between the germline ends. The CDR3 has 13 residues. This CDR3 is CASRPGIGYGYTF. The CDR3 DNA reads as TGTGCCAGCCGACCAGGGATAGGTTATGGCTACACCTTC.